Detailed here is one TCR beta chain. The CDR3 runs to 14 residues. The germline V gene has CDR1 MDHEN and CDR2 SYDVKM. Making cDNA involved eight separate reactions per sample. UMIs that included a 6-nucleotide sample barcode were added by template switching, which took place during cDNA synthesis. The authors ran two nested PCRs of around 15 and 9 cycles on TCRalpha and TCRbeta cDNA. Reprocessing the 5' RACE reads, TCRdb reports a single entry for every CDR3 protein and omits DNA. Here the sample table reports 150,000 to 200,000 distinct CDR3 sequences. This record comes from a study of monozygotic twins with inflammatory bowel disease.

The TCR was taken from a human donor with ulcerative colitis or Crohn's disease, or a healthy co-twin of an affected twin (not recorded which). V and J are TRBV28 and TRBJ2-2; TCRdb picks TRBD1, but there is no DNA to check that call. The sample taken for sequencing was blood. CDR3 amino acids: CASREVRVTGELFF.